The 20 T cell receptor beta chains below were found in one sample sequenced in a study of OX40 agonist ivuxolimab in advanced cancers. Here immunoSEQ multiplex PCR was the method, and the copy in TCRdb shows in-frame clones only, minus some. The sample lists about 110,000 clones, about 92% occurring once. The input for sequencing was CD4+ or CD8+ T cells sorted from blood, taken in a trial of the OX40 agonist ivuxolimab. These receptors were obtained from an adult with an advanced solid tumor such as melanoma, head and neck, liver or kidney cancer.

V and J are TRBV7-2 and TRBJ2-4, with a tentative D call TRBD1 (5 bases). The CDR3 totals 14 residues. Deletions cut 4 bases from V and 11 bases from J, with 18 bases between. Germline V gene sequence: CDR1 SGHTA, CDR2 FQGNSA. In DNA form, the CDR3 reads TGTGCCAGCAGCTCCTCCCCCCAGGGATCTGTTCAGTACTTC. This encodes CASSSSPQGSVQYF. The full variable domain, rest sourced from reference TRBV7-2 and TRBJ2-4, is GAGVSQSPSNKVTEKGKDVELRCDPISGHTALYWYRQSLGQGLEFLIYFQGNSAPDKSGLPSDRFSAERTGGSVSTLTIQRTQQEDSAVYLCASSSSPQGSVQYFGAGTRLSVL.

The V gene is TRBV19, the J gene TRBJ1-5; D unresolved. The V end was cut by 4 bases, the J end by 3 bases, with 10 bases between. Germline V lookup: CDR1 LNHDA, CDR2 SQIVND (reference sequence). The CDR3 sequence is 14 residues long. The CDR3 sequence: CASSTPGPNQPQHF. The CDR3 DNA reads as TGTGCCAGTAGTACACCGGGCCCCAATCAGCCCCAGCATTTT. The variable domain in full, completed from reference TRBV19 and TRBJ1-5, reads DGGITQSPKYLFRKEGQNVTLSCEQNLNHDAMYWYRQDPGQGLRLIYYSQIVNDFQKGDIAEGYSVSREKKESFPLTVTSAQKNPTAFYLCASSTPGPNQPQHFGDGTRLSIL.

The chain uses TRBV4-3 and TRBJ1-4; D gene ambiguous. V shed 1 base and J shed 5 bases, with 14 bases lying between them. This CDR3 is built from 16 residues. In germline, CDR1 is LGHNA, CDR2 YSLEER. Here the CDR3 reads CASSQVGGRLNEKLFF. The DNA of the CDR3 is TGCGCCAGCAGCCAAGTGGGCGGGCGGCTCAATGAAAAACTGTTTTTT.

This chain uses TRBV9 with TRBJ1-1; TRBD1 is a possible D gene (6 bases). V was pared by 0 bases and J by 4 bases, with 10 bases between. This CDR3 is built from 14 residues. Germline V gives CDR1 SGDLS, CDR2 YYNGEE. The CDR3 region has the DNA TGTGCCAGCAGCGTAGAGGGGGGAGGCACTGAAGCTTTCTTT. This sequence encodes CASSVEGGGTEAFF.

The chain has TRBV7-2 and TRBJ2-2; 8 bases are shared with TRBD2. The V segment lost 5 bases and the J segment 4 bases; nucleotides outside the gene matches: 3. This CDR3 has 14 residues. CDR1 is SGHTA and CDR2 is FQGNSA in the germline V gene. CDR3 amino acids: CASSISGVTGELFF. The CDR3 DNA reads as TGTGCCAGCAGCATTAGCGGGGTCACCGGGGAGCTGTTTTTT.

This chain uses TRBV6-5 with TRBJ1-6; D is ambiguous. The V gene's germline CDR1 is MNHEY and CDR2 SVGAGI. The CDR3 is made up of 12 amino acids. V lost 7 bases, J lost 7 bases, and 8 bases lay in between. The CDR3: CASIGPNSPLHF. The CDR3 DNA reads as TGTGCCAGCATCGGGCCGAATTCACCCCTCCACTTT.

The V and J genes are TRBV30 and TRBJ2-5, with TRBD1 as a possible D gene (6 bases). The better agreement between TRBJ2-4 and the DNA end casts doubt on the J call. CDR3 length: 15 amino acids. Germline CDR1 GTSNPN, CDR2 SVGIG (reference sequence). CDR3 loop: CACLGAPLAKNIQYF. CDR3 sequence (DNA): TGTGCCTGCCTGGGGGCTCCACTAGCCAAAAACATTCAGTACTTC.

This sequence joins TRBV28 and TRBJ2-2; D might be TRBD1 or TRBD2, each matching 5 bases. V lost 6 bases and J lost 0, with 11 bases in between. There are 15 residues in the CDR3. Germline V gives CDR1 MDHEN, CDR2 SYDVKM. The CDR3 protein is CASRRGTTNTGELFF. CDR3 coding DNA: TGTGCCAGCAGGAGGGGAACAACGAACACCGGGGAGCTGTTTTTT.

This rearrangement joins TRBV19 to TRBJ2-3; D is unclear. CDR1 is LNHDA and CDR2 is SQIVND in the germline V gene (reference sequence). The CDR3 spans 14 residues. V lost 0 bases to trimming and J lost 0 bases, with 4 bases between them. This chain's CDR3 is CASSIDRSTDTQYF. CDR3 coding DNA: TGTGCCAGTAGTATAGATAGGAGCACAGATACGCAGTATTTT. The full variable domain, with the rest looked up from reference TRBV19 and TRBJ2-3, is DGGITQSPKYLFRKEGQNVTLSCEQNLNHDAMYWYRQDPGQGLRLIYYSQIVNDFQKGDIAEGYSVSREKKESFPLTVTSAQKNPTAFYLCASSIDRSTDTQYFGPGTRLTVL.

The J gene is TRBJ2-1, the V gene TRBV18; tentatively, D is TRBD1 (5 bases). This CDR3 has 12 residues. V lost 5 bases, J lost 8 bases, and 10 bases lay in between. Germline V CDR1 and CDR2: KGHSH, LQKENI. CDR3: CASSAQGDEQFF. CDR3 coding DNA: TGTGCCAGCTCAGCCCAGGGCGATGAGCAGTTCTTC.

The genes are TRBV11-2 and TRBJ2-7; 7 positions match TRBD2. V shed 1 base and J 6 bases; nucleotides not matched to a gene: 18. The CDR3 is 18 amino acids. The germline CDR1 and CDR2 sequences are SGHAT and FQNNGV. The CDR3 region is CASSLGFGWTSSVLEQYF. DNA for the CDR3: TGTGCCAGCAGCTTAGGGTTTGGGTGGACTAGTTCTGTCCTCGAGCAGTACTTC.

This chain uses TRBV4-3 with TRBJ2-7, with 10 bases aligning to TRBD2. The germline V gene encodes CDR1 LGHNA and CDR2 YSLEER. J lost 5 bases, V lost 1 base, and 14 bases had no gene match. The CDR3 covers 18 residues. The CDR3 DNA follows: TGCGCCAGCAGCCAAGTTTATGGTAGCGGGGGGATTCTTGACGAGCAGTACTTC. It codes for CASSQVYGSGGILDEQYF.

With respect to this clone: This same CDR3 is encoded by further DNA sequences in the sample. The V call is TRBV15, the J call TRBJ1-2; 8 bases agree with TRBD1. The CDR3 runs 16 residues. Germline CDR1 is LNHNV and CDR2 is YYDKDF (reference sequence). J gave up 3 bases and V 0 bases, and 6 bases lay outside the gene matches. CDR3 residues: CATSRDGRGLDYGYTF. CDR3 sequence (DNA): TGTGCCACCAGCAGAGATGGCAGGGGGCTTGACTATGGCTACACCTTC.

The chain employs TRBV6-5 and TRBJ1-2, with TRBD1 matching over 7 bases. This CDR3 has 13 residues. J was trimmed by 8 bases and V by 4 bases; bases with no gene match: 7. Germline V lookup: CDR1 MNHEY, CDR2 SVGAGI. Here the CDR3 DNA reads TGTGCCAGCAGTTGGAGACAGGGAAACGGCTACACCTTC. This sequence encodes CASSWRQGNGYTF.

The chain recombines TRBV7-9 with TRBJ1-2, with TRBD1 as a possible D gene (5 bases). CDR1 is SEHNR, CDR2 FQNEAQ, per germline (reference sequence). This CDR3 has 13 residues. V shed 0 bases and J shed 7 bases, with 9 bases lying between them. CDR3 residues: CASSLAGRAGYTF. CDR3 coding DNA: TGTGCCAGCAGCTTAGCCGGCAGGGCTGGCTACACCTTC.

The chain employs TRBV5-1 and TRBJ2-2; perhaps TRBD2 as D (6 bases). The CDR3 has 16 residues. Trimming removed 4 bases at V and 0 bases at J, with 13 bases between. In germline, CDR1 is SGHRS, CDR2 YFSETQ. The CDR3 DNA follows: TGCGCCAGCAGCCCAGGGACTCTCTCGAACACCGGGGAGCTGTTTTTT. This sequence encodes CASSPGTLSNTGELFF. Full variable domain (outside the CDR3, taken from reference TRBV5-1 and TRBJ2-2): KAGVTQTPRYLIKTRGQQVTLSCSPISGHRSVSWYQQTPGQGLQFLFEYFSETQRNKGNFPGRFSGRQFSNSRSEMNVSTLELGDSALYLCASSPGTLSNTGELFFGEGSRLTVL.

The V call is TRBV11-1, the J call TRBJ1-1; D gene uncertain. V was cut by 5 bases and J by 1 base, with 14 bases left in between. Per the germline V gene, CDR1 is SGHAT and CDR2 is FQDESV (reference sequence). The CDR3 extends over 15 amino acids. Here the CDR3 reads CASSPSWSRNTEAFF. The CDR3 DNA follows: TGTGCCAGCAGCCCGTCTTGGTCTAGGAACACTGAAGCTTTCTTT.

This chain uses TRBV11-2 with TRBJ2-1; D is unclear. Germline assignment: CDR1 SGHAT and CDR2 FQNNGV. The CDR3 is made up of 17 amino acids. The V gene lost 1 base and the J gene lost 8 bases, with 21 bases spanning the gap. The CDR3 here is CASSLAQGRTAFYEQFF. DNA of the CDR3: TGTGCCAGCAGCTTAGCCCAAGGCCGGACCGCTTTCTATGAGCAGTTCTTC. Looking up the rest from reference TRBV11-2 and TRBJ2-1 gives the full variable domain: EAGVAQSPRYKIIEKRQSVAFWCNPISGHATLYWYQQILGQGPKLLIQFQNNGVVDDSQLPKDRFSAERLKGVDSTLKIQPAKLEDSAVYLCASSLAQGRTAFYEQFFGPGTRLTVL.

V is TRBV4-2 and J is TRBJ2-1; D unresolved. Trimming took off 0 bases at V and 6 bases at J, with 3 bases between the two ends. The germline CDR1 and CDR2 sequences are LGHNA and YNFKEQ. The CDR3 covers 12 residues. The CDR3 here is CASSQDLNEQFF. DNA of the CDR3: TGTGCCAGCAGCCAAGATCTCAATGAGCAGTTCTTC.

The V gene is TRBV6-6, the J gene TRBJ2-2, with 8 bases that match TRBD1. Germline V gives CDR1 MNHNY, CDR2 SVGAGI (reference sequence). The length of the CDR3 is 13 residues. V was pared by 6 bases and J by 6 bases, with 3 bases of the junction left unmatched. DNA of the CDR3: TGTGCCAGCAGCTTGACAGGGGCCGGGGAGCTGTTTTTT. Protein: CASSLTGAGELFF.